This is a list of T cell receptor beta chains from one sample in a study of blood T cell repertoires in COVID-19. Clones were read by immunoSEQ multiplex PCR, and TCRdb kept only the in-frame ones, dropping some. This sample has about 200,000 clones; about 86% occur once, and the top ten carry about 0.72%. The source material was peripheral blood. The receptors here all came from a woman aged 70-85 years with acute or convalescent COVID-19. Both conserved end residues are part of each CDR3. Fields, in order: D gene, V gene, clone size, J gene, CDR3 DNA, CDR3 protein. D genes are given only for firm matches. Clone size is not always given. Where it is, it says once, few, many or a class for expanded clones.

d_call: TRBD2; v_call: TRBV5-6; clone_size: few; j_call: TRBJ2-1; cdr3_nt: TGTGCCAGCAGCTCGCCGCACCTGCTAGCGGGGGCCTACAATGAGCAGTTCTTC; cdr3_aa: CASSSPHLLAGAYNEQFF
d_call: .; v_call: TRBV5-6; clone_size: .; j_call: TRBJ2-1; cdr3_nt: TGTGCCAGCAGCTTTCAGGTCCTTACGAGGGACAATGAGCAGTTCTTC; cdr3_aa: CASSFQVLTRDNEQFF
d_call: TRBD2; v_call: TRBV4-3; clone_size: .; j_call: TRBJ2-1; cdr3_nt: TGCGCCAGCAGCCAATATGTAGCGGGAGGAGGGAAGGGGTACAATGAGCAGTTCTTC; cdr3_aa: CASSQYVAGGGKGYNEQFF
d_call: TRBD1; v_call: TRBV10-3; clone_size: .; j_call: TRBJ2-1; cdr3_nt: TGTGCCATCAGTCCACAGGGGGCCGGGAATGAGCAGTTCTTC; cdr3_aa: CAISPQGAGNEQFF
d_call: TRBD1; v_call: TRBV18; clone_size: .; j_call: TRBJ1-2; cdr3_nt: TGTGCCAGCTCACCACCGTCGACAGGGGTAATTCATGGCTACACCTTC; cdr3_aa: CASSPPSTGVIHGYTF
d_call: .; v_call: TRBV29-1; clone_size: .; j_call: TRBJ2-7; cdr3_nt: TGCAGCGTTGATCCGGGAACCTACGAGCAGTACTTC; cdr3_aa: CSVDPGTYEQYF
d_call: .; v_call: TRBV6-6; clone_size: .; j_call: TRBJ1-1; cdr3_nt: TGTGCCAGCAGTTACAACAGCAGGAACACTGAAGCTTTCTTT; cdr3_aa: CASSYNSRNTEAFF
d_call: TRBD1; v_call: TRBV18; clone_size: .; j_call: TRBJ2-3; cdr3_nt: TGTGCCAGCTCAGCACAGGGGTTAAAACAGGATACGCAGTATTTT; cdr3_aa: CASSAQGLKQDTQYF
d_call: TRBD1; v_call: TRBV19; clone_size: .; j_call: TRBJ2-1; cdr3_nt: TGTGCCAGTATCGATTCTACAGGGGTCATCCCCTACAATGAGCAGTTCTTC; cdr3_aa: CASIDSTGVIPYNEQFF
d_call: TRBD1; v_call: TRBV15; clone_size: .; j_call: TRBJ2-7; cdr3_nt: TGTGCCACCAGCAGAGGGGGGACAGCTCCCTCGGGCGAGCAGTACTTC; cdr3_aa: CATSRGGTAPSGEQYF
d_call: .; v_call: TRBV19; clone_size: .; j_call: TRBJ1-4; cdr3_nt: TGTGCCAGTAGTACTTCAGGTTCCCTTAATGAAAAACTGTTTTTT; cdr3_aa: CASSTSGSLNEKLFF
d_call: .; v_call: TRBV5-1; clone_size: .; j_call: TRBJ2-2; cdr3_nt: TGCGCCAGCAGCCGGGCGGGTGGGGCCGGGGAGCTGTTTTTT; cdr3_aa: CASSRAGGAGELFF
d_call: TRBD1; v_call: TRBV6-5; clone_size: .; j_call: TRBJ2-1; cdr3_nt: TGTGCCAGTCTCCGGGACAGGGGGGTAAATGAGCAGTTCTTC; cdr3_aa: CASLRDRGVNEQFF
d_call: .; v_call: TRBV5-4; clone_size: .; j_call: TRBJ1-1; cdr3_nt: TGTGCCAGCAGCTTTTCTGGGGGCGTAGTCGCTGAAGCTTTCTTT; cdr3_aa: CASSFSGGVVAEAFF
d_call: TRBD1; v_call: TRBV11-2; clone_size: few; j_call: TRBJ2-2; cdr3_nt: TGTGCCAGCAGCTTAGCGGGACAGGGGTTTACCGGGGAGCTGTTTTTT; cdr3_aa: CASSLAGQGFTGELFF
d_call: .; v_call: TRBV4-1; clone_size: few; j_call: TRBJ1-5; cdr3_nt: TGCGCCAGCAGCCAAAGACAGAATCAGCCCCAGCATTTT; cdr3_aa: CASSQRQNQPQHF
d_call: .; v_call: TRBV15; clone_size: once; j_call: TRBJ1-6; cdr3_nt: TGTGCCACCAGCAGAGATCGGGGGAGCTCCTATAATTCACCCCTCCACTTT; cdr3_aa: CATSRDRGSSYNSPLHF
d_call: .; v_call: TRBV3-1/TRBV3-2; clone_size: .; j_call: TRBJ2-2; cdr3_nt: TGTGCCAGCAGCCTTGGACTTGCGAACACCGGGGAGCTGTTTTTT; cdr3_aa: CASSLGLANTGELFF
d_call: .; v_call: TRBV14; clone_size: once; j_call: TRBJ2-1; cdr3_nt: TGTGCCAGCAGCCAACAAAAGCTAAGGAGCGACAGAGGCAATGAGCAGTTCTTC; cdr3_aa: CASSQQKLRSDRGNEQFF
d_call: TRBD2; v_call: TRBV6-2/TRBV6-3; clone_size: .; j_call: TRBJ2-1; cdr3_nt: TGTGCCAGCAGTAACCCTAGCGGGGCCATCAATGAGCAGTTCTTC; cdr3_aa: CASSNPSGAINEQFF
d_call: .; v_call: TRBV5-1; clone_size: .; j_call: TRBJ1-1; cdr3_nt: TGCGCCAGCACCTTCGGGGCAGGGGTTGGGGACACTGAAGCTTTCTTT; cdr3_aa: CASTFGAGVGDTEAFF
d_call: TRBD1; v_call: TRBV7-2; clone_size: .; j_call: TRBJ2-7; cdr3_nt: TGTGCCAGCAGCTTAGGACAGGGTGTCATCCACGAGCAGTACTTC; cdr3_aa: CASSLGQGVIHEQYF
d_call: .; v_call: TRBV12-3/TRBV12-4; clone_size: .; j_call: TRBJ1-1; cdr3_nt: TGTGCCAGCAGGTACCGGGTCGGCACTGAAGCTTTCTTT; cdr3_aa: CASRYRVGTEAFF
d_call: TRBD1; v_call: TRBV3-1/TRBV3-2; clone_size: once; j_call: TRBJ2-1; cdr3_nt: TGTGCCAGCACCCCCCGGGACAGGGGTTACAATGAGCAGTTCTTC; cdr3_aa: CASTPRDRGYNEQFF
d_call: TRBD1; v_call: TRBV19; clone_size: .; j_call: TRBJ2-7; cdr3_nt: TGTGCCAGTAGTATATCAGACAGGGGATACGAGCAGTACTTC; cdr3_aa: CASSISDRGYEQYF
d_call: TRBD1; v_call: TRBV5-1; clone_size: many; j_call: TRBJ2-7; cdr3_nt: TGCGCCAGCAGCTTGGCCAGGGACAGGGGCGTCTACGAGCAGTACTTC; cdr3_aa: CASSLARDRGVYEQYF
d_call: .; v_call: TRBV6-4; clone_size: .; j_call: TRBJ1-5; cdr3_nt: TGTGCCAGCAGTACGGACGGGGGTCAGCCCCAGCATTTT; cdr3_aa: CASSTDGGQPQHF
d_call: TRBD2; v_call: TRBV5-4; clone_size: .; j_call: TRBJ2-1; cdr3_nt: TGTGCCAGCAGCTTCGAGGCTAGCGGGATCGGTGAGCAGTTCTTC; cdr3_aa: CASSFEASGIGEQFF
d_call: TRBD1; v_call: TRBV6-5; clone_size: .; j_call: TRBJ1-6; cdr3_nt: TGTGCCAGCAGGACCCTGGGACAGGTGGGCTCACCCCTCCACTTT; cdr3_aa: CASRTLGQVGSPLHF
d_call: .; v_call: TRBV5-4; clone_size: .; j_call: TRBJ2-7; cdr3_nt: TGTGCCAGCAGCTTAACAGGGTCCTACGAGCAGTACTTC; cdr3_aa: CASSLTGSYEQYF
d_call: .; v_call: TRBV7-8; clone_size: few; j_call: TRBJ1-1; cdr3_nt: TGTGCCAGCAGCCCCCACCCCAGGGTTGCTGAAGCTTTCTTT; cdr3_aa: CASSPHPRVAEAFF
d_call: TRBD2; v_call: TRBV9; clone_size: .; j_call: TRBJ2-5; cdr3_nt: TGTGCCAGCAGCGTGACATCCGGACTAGGAGAGACCCAGTACTTC; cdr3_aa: CASSVTSGLGETQYF
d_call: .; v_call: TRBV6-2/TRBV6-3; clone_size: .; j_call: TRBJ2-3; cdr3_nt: TGTGCCAGCAGTTACTCCAGTACGCAGTATTTT; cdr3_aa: CASSYSSTQYF
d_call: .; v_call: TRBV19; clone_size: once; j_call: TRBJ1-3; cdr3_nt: TGTGCCAGTAGTATTGGGGCACGTAACACCATATATTTT; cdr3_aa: CASSIGARNTIYF
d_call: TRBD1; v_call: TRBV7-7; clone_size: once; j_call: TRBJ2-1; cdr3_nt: TGTGCCAGCAGCGCCGGGACAGGGGGGAACAATGAGCAGTTCTTC; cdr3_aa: CASSAGTGGNNEQFF
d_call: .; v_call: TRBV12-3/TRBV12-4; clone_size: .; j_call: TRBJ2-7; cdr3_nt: TGTGCCAGCAGTTTATTCACGGGCTACGAGCAGTACTTC; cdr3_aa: CASSLFTGYEQYF
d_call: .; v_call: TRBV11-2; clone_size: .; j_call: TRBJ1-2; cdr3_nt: TGTGCCAGCAGCTTATTACGGACAGCTAACTATGGCTACACCTTC; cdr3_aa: CASSLLRTANYGYTF
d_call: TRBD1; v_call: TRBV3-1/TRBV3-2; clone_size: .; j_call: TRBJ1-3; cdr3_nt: TGTGCCAGCTCGACAGGGAGCACTGGAAACACCATATATTTT; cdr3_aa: CASSTGSTGNTIYF
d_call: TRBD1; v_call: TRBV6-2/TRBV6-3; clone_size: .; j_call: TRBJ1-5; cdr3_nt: TGTGCCAGCAGTTACGGACAGGTCCCCAATCAGCCCCAGCATTTT; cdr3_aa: CASSYGQVPNQPQHF
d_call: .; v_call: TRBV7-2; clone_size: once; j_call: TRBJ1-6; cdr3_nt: TGTGCCAGCAGCTCCACTAGATCACCCCTCCACTTT; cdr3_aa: CASSSTRSPLHF
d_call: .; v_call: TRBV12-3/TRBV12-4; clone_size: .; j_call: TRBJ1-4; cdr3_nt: TGTGCCAGCAGTATCAGGGTTGCTGAAAAACTGTTTTTT; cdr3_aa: CASSIRVAEKLFF
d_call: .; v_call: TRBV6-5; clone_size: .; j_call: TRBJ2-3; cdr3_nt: TGTGCCAGCAGTTACGGACAGAGTTCAGGGGATACGCAGTATTTT; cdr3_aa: CASSYGQSSGDTQYF
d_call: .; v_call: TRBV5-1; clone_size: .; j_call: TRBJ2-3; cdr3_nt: TGCGCCAGCAGCGATCCGAGGAGCACAGATACGCAGTATTTT; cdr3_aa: CASSDPRSTDTQYF
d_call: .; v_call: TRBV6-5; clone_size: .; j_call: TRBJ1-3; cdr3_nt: TGTGCCAGCAGTAGTAAGCCCTCTGGAAACACCATATATTTT; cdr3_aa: CASSSKPSGNTIYF
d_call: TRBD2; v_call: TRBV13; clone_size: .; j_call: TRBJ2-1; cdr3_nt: TGTGCCAGCAGCTTTACTAGCGGGAGAACGAGCTCCTACAATGAGCAGTTCTTC; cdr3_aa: CASSFTSGRTSSYNEQFF
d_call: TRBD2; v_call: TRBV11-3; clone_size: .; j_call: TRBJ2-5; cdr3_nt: TGTGCCAGCAGCTTACCCTGGACTAGCGGGAGTATAGTAGGGGAGACCCAGTACTTC; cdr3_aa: CASSLPWTSGSIVGETQYF
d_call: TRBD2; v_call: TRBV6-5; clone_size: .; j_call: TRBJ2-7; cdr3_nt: TGTGCCAGCAGTTATAATATTCTGCGGGAGGGCCGGCCGCAGTACTTC; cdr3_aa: CASSYNILREGRPQYF
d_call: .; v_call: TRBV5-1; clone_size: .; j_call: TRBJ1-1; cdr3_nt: TGCGCCAGCAGCTCCGGGACACCTGGCACTGAAGCTTTCTTT; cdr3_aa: CASSSGTPGTEAFF
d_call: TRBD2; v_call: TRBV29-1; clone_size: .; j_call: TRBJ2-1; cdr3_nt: TGCAGCGTTACCCTAGCGGGAGGCGATCGGAAGGGGGGTGAGCAGTTCTTC; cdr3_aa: CSVTLAGGDRKGGEQFF
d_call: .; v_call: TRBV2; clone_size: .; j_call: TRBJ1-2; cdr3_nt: TGTGCCAGCAGCCCAACTAACACCGGCTACACCTTC; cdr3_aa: CASSPTNTGYTF
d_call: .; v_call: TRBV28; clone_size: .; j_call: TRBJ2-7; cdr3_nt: TGTGCCAGCAGTGCGGACTACTACGAGCAGTACTTC; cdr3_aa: CASSADYYEQYF
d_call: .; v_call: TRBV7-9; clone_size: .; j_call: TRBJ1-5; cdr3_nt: TGTGCCAGCAGCATCGACAGCAACAATCAGCCCCAGCATTTT; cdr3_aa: CASSIDSNNQPQHF
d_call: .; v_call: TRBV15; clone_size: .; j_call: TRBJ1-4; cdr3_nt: TGTGCCACCAGCAGAGATGAAACCAGGGAAAAACTGTTTTTT; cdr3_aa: CATSRDETREKLFF